A selection of T cell receptor beta chains follows, all from one sample in a study of blood T cells in healthy people across ages. TCRdb redid the calling of the 5' RACE reads with MiXCR, one entry per CDR3 protein. Of 550,000 to 700,000 distinct CDR3 sequences in the sample, about 26% were seen once. Material for sequencing was blood. Source of these receptors: a woman aged 70-85 years in good health. The CDR3 runs from the conserved cysteine through the conserved F or W. Fields, in order: J gene, D gene, V gene, clone size, CDR3 DNA, CDR3 protein. The D gene is left open where the match is weak. The size entry is marked missing in some rows and otherwise reads once, few, many or a size class.

j_call: TRBJ1-1
d_call: .
v_call: TRBV10-3
clone_size: few
cdr3_nt: TGTGCCATCAGGCAAACCAGGGGAATGAACACTGAAGCTTTCTTT
cdr3_aa: CAIRQTRGMNTEAFF

j_call: TRBJ1-4
d_call: .
v_call: TRBV12-3/TRBV12-4
clone_size: .
cdr3_nt: TGTGCCAGCAGATCCGACAGTAATGAAAAACTGTTTTTT
cdr3_aa: CASRSDSNEKLFF

j_call: TRBJ2-1
d_call: .
v_call: TRBV27
clone_size: .
cdr3_nt: TGTGCCAGCAGTTTTTGGCGGGGTAGCTCCTACAATGAGCAGTTCTTC
cdr3_aa: CASSFWRGSSYNEQFF

j_call: TRBJ2-1
d_call: .
v_call: TRBV29-1
clone_size: once
cdr3_nt: TGCAACGTTTCATGGAAATGGAATGAGCAGTTCTTC
cdr3_aa: CNVSWKWNEQFF

j_call: TRBJ2-1
d_call: TRBD2
v_call: TRBV20-1
clone_size: few
cdr3_nt: TGCAGTGCTAGAGTGGTGAGGACTAGCTACAATGAGCAGTTCTTC
cdr3_aa: CSARVVRTSYNEQFF

j_call: TRBJ2-3
d_call: TRBD2
v_call: TRBV28
clone_size: many
cdr3_nt: TGTGCCAGCAGCTCCACGGGGGGGGTTTTATCCACCCCGGAGCAGTATTTT
cdr3_aa: CASSSTGGVLSTPEQYF

j_call: TRBJ2-3
d_call: TRBD2
v_call: TRBV29-1
clone_size: .
cdr3_nt: TGCAGCGTTGAAGGCACTAGCGGGCCTGCTAGCACAGATACGCAGTATTTT
cdr3_aa: CSVEGTSGPASTDTQYF

j_call: TRBJ2-1
d_call: .
v_call: TRBV7-2
clone_size: .
cdr3_nt: TGTGCCAGCAGCTTAGCGGGACAACAGCAGTTCTTC
cdr3_aa: CASSLAGQQQFF

j_call: TRBJ2-5
d_call: TRBD2
v_call: TRBV28
clone_size: .
cdr3_nt: TGTGCCAGCAGGAGTCCGGCTAGCGGGGCAGAGACCCAGTACTTC
cdr3_aa: CASRSPASGAETQYF

j_call: TRBJ2-3
d_call: TRBD2
v_call: TRBV7-2
clone_size: .
cdr3_nt: TGTGCCAGCAGATGGACTAGCGGGGAAGGCACAGATACGCAGTATTTT
cdr3_aa: CASRWTSGEGTDTQYF

j_call: TRBJ2-5
d_call: TRBD2
v_call: TRBV5-1
clone_size: few
cdr3_nt: TGCGCCAGCAGCTTGTTTCCAGCGGGAAAGCTAGAGACCCAGTACTTC
cdr3_aa: CASSLFPAGKLETQYF

j_call: TRBJ1-2
d_call: TRBD1
v_call: TRBV3-1
clone_size: .
cdr3_nt: TGTGCCAGCAGCTACGGACGAGGGGGCGCGAGGGGCTACACCTTC
cdr3_aa: CASSYGRGGARGYTF

j_call: TRBJ2-3
d_call: TRBD2
v_call: TRBV4-2
clone_size: few
cdr3_nt: TGTGCCAGCAGCCAAGATGTTAGCGGGGGGGCAGGAGATACGCAGTTTTTT
cdr3_aa: CASSQDVSGGAGDTQFF

j_call: TRBJ2-4
d_call: .
v_call: TRBV20-1
clone_size: .
cdr3_nt: TGCAGTGTCAAGGGTAGCCTAGCCAAAAACATTCAGTACTTC
cdr3_aa: CSVKGSLAKNIQYF

j_call: TRBJ2-5
d_call: .
v_call: TRBV6-2/TRBV6-3
clone_size: .
cdr3_nt: TGTGCCAGCAGTTACTGGGGGGCATTAGAGACCCAGTACTTC
cdr3_aa: CASSYWGALETQYF

j_call: TRBJ2-2
d_call: .
v_call: TRBV7-6
clone_size: .
cdr3_nt: TGTGCCAGCAGCTCTCAGCCAAACACCGGGGAGCTGTTTTTT
cdr3_aa: CASSSQPNTGELFF

j_call: TRBJ2-7
d_call: TRBD2
v_call: TRBV20-1
clone_size: few
cdr3_nt: TGCAGTGCTAGAGAGCCCGGGACTAGTAATGGCTACGAGCAGTACTTC
cdr3_aa: CSAREPGTSNGYEQYF

j_call: TRBJ2-3
d_call: TRBD2
v_call: TRBV10-3
clone_size: .
cdr3_nt: TGTGCCATCAGTTCCGGGACTAGCGGGGGAAGGGCCGATACGCAGTATTTT
cdr3_aa: CAISSGTSGGRADTQYF

j_call: TRBJ2-1
d_call: TRBD2
v_call: TRBV20-1
clone_size: .
cdr3_nt: TGCAGTGCTAGCGCGGATAGCGGGGGGGCGTTTGAGCAGTTCTTC
cdr3_aa: CSASADSGGAFEQFF

j_call: TRBJ1-1
d_call: .
v_call: TRBV7-2
clone_size: .
cdr3_nt: TGTGCCAGCAGCCGGGCCTATTACACTGAAGCTTTCTTT
cdr3_aa: CASSRAYYTEAFF

j_call: TRBJ1-1
d_call: TRBD1
v_call: TRBV20-1
clone_size: .
cdr3_nt: TGCAGTGCTAGTACAAGGACAGGGGTGAGCACTGAAGCTTTCTTT
cdr3_aa: CSASTRTGVSTEAFF

j_call: TRBJ2-2
d_call: TRBD1
v_call: TRBV7-8
clone_size: few
cdr3_nt: TGTGCCAGCAGAAGACAGGGCGTGGACAACGGGGAGCTGTTTTTT
cdr3_aa: CASRRQGVDNGELFF

j_call: TRBJ1-6
d_call: .
v_call: TRBV11-2
clone_size: .
cdr3_nt: TGTGCCAGCAGCTTAGACAACTATTCACCCCTCCACTTT
cdr3_aa: CASSLDNYSPLHF

j_call: TRBJ1-3
d_call: .
v_call: TRBV9
clone_size: .
cdr3_nt: TGTGCCAGCAGCGTAGGCGGATTAAGAGGAAACACCATATATTTT
cdr3_aa: CASSVGGLRGNTIYF